The source of this TCR beta chain is a study of CD8 T cells in ankylosing spondylitis. The study's findings and limits: Reportedly, matched ankylosing spondylitis synovial fluid was significantly enriched for disease-linked clones. Blood from ankylosing spondylitis patients appeared to carry a characteristic roughly 8-variant TCR beta motif. Prior work had noted some motif variants in reactive arthritis blood and synovial fluid.

Libraries of TCR beta came from quantitative 5'-RACE with molecular barcodes. TCRdb re-derived calls from the 5' RACE reads in MiXCR, one entry per CDR3 protein. The table has about 460,000 distinct CDR3 sequences, 5.3% seen once. In its sample, this clonotype was seen many times. What it recognizes is unknown. The TCR originated in a male donor with ankylosing spondylitis. Sequenced sample: blood, either unsorted or a sorted T cell fraction (not recorded which).

In DNA form, the CDR3 reads TGCAGCGTCGGACAGGGCGCAACTAATGAAAAACTGTTTTTT. The encoded protein is CSVGQGATNEKLFF. This chain uses TRBV29-1 with TRBJ1-4; 8 nucleotides agree with TRBD1. CDR3 size: 14 residues. Trimming took 6 bases from V and 0 from J; bases not matched to a gene: 3. CDR1 is SQVTM and CDR2 is ANQGSEA in the germline V gene. Based on the CDR3 plus reference TRBV29-1 and TRBJ1-4, the full variable domain is SAVISQKPSRDICQRGTSLTIQCQVDSQVTMMFWYRQQPGQSLTLIATANQGSEATYESGFVIDKFPISRPNLTFSTLTVSNMSPEDSSIYLCSVGQGATNEKLFFGSGTQLSVL.